Sequencing of this TCR beta chain was carried out in a study of response to subunit inactivated influenza vaccine. Regarding the study as a whole: Authors suggested that a seasonal influenza vaccination recruits few new T cells each time.

Concerning this clonotype itself: The antigen is not known.

This CDR3 is built from 17 residues. CDR1 DFQATT and CDR2 SNEGSKA come from the germline V gene (reference sequence). The J segment lost 3 bases and the V segment lost 3 bases, leaving 8 bases of the junction unmatched. Via MiXCR, TCRdb re-called the RT-PCR reads, giving one row per CDR3 protein. This table has around 520,000 distinct CDR3 sequences, 25% appearing once. The chain employs TRBV20-1 and TRBJ2-6, with 10 bases lining up with TRBD1. The clonotype comes from a man aged 50-60 years who received an inactivated influenza vaccine. The starting material was CD4+ T cells sorted from PBMCs, obtained about 5 days after vaccination. The CDR3, as DNA: TGCAGTGCTAGGGAAGGACAGGGGGTCTATGGGGCCAACGTCCTGACTTTC. Its translation: CSAREGQGVYGANVLTF.